The present T cell receptor (beta chain) was sequenced within a study of T cells in Graves' hyperthyroidism and ophthalmopathy (dated by TCRdb to between 2018 and 2021). As for the study more broadly: Peripheral blood was sampled at the time of initial diagnosis, prior to any treatment. To identify TCR V-J signatures that set the groups apart, the researchers used a discovery cohort of 100 patients, made up of roughly 40 with Graves' ophthalmopathy and about 60 with stable Graves' hyperthyroidism. Prospective prediction of ophthalmopathy was tested in an independent validation cohort consisting of roughly 20 hyperthyroidism patients and more than 15 patients who later progressed to ophthalmopathy. For training and testing, the approximately 92 patients in the discovery cohort were randomly divided in a 7:3 ratio. The study also compared thyroid tissue and blood T-cell repertoires from more than 5 Graves' hyperthyroidism patients. After blood sampling, hyperthyroidism patients were treated with methimazole at a starting dose of 30 mg daily, and ophthalmopathy patients were treated with high-dose intravenous methylprednisolone. The paper reports TCR Vbeta CDR3 sequencing of approximately 140 peripheral blood samples: around 41 ophthalmopathy, 70 to 85 hyperthyroidism and around 17 progressor patients.

A patient counted as having stable Graves' hyperthyroidism if no progression to ophthalmopathy occurred over 18 months of follow-up. Hyperthyroidism patients were aged 18 to 65 years and newly diagnosed, with disease duration of less than 2 months. The study excluded patients with uncontrolled infections, other autoimmune diseases, pregnancy or lactation. Diagnoses relied on clinical symptoms, serum thyroxine and TRAb, thyroid ultrasound and orbital computed tomography. PBMCs were isolated from 7.5 to 10 ml of fresh peripheral blood by Ficoll-Paque density gradient centrifugation. Trizol reagent was used to extract total RNA, and RNA quality was then checked on an Agilent 2100 Bioanalyzer. The TCR beta CDR3 regions were amplified from RNA transcripts. The first round of RT-PCR for the TCR CDR3 was performed with the HTBI primer set and the Qiagen OneStep RT-PCR kit. A second multiplex PCR round built the libraries, followed by size selection and purification. The libraries were sequenced on an Illumina HiSeq2000 using paired-end 100 bp reads. In the source study's methods: SOAPnuke was used to process the raw data, with reads discarded if the reads contained adapters or uncalled bases, had a mean Phred below 15, or lacked an exact constant-primer or identifier match. COPE v1.2.5 was used to merge the high-quality paired reads, and each unique nucleotide sequence was defined as a clonotype. MiTCR v1.1 was used to align the clonotypes against IMGT TRBV, TRBD and TRBJ reference segments. Only V-J combinations with frequency above 0.0001, covering 99% to 99.2% of repertoires, were analysed. A TCS score was defined as the ratio of F50 (clonal expansion) to E x V (chaos), with BLOSUM62-based TCRdist applied between CDR3 peptides within each V-J. Welch's t-statistics and random forest reduced approximately 520 V-J features to 13, which were used in a naive Bayes classifier (R e1071). TCRdb applied fastp at Q25 and MiXCR to the public reads, then kept only in-frame beta chains. Entries are consolidated by CDR3 protein sequence, retaining the most common genes and DNA. V and J calls and clone size were set by TCRdb, not the authors. Across this sample there are 190,000 or so distinct CDR3 sequences, with approximately 20% seen only once. The top ten hold just under 45% of the sample.

What the authors observed across the whole study: Sample size was not statistically predetermined, and blinding of investigators to group allocation was not performed. In validation, progression to ophthalmopathy was predicted by the model with 55% to 71% sensitivity and around 76% specificity, a median of 6.5 months before onset. A 13 V-J signature model separated ophthalmopathy from stable hyperthyroidism, with 87.88% sensitivity and 81% to 83% specificity in cross-validation and 80%/75% in testing. Blood samples also contained most of the expanded thyroid clonotypes (frequency above 0.001), which suggests that blood repertoires may reflect thyroid immune responses.

The table lists this clonotype with a few counts. The antigen this receptor binds is unknown. This clone may be a read error of a much larger clone one base away. The TCR comes from a man aged 40-50 years with Graves' hyperthyroidism. The sequenced material came from blood.

Read as DNA, the sequence is TGTGCCAGCAGTATACAGGGGCGAAGCTCCCACAATGAGCAGTTCTTC. It translates as CASSIQGRSSHNEQFF. Recombination linked TRBV2 to TRBJ2-1; 7 junctional bases match TRBD1. In the germline V gene, CDR1 corresponds to SNHLY and CDR2 to FYNNEI. Its CDR3 holds 16 amino acids, cysteine through phenylalanine. CDR3 DNA only is kept here, 48 bases in frame from base 1.